This T cell receptor (beta chain) came from a study of T cells in Graves' hyperthyroidism and ophthalmopathy. Amplification of TCR beta CDR3 regions used RNA as the template. A first-round RT-PCR of the TCR CDR3 used the HTBI primer set. MiXCR, run by TCRdb on the multiplex PCR reads, gives a single entry per CDR3 protein. This table has around 760,000 distinct CDR3 sequences, roughly a third appearing once. CDR3 length equals 15 residues. Germline V CDR1 and CDR2: ENHRY, SYGVKD. Trimming took 5 bases from V and 8 from J, leaving 19 bases between them. This TCR derives from a middle-aged woman with Graves' hyperthyroidism. Sequenced input: blood. The chain is built from TRBV10-3 and TRBJ1-3; tentatively, D is TRBD1 (5 bases). CDR3 nucleotide sequence: TGTGCCATCAGTCTCTCCGGGACGGCGTCAGACACCATATATTTT. This encodes CAISLSGTASDTIYF.